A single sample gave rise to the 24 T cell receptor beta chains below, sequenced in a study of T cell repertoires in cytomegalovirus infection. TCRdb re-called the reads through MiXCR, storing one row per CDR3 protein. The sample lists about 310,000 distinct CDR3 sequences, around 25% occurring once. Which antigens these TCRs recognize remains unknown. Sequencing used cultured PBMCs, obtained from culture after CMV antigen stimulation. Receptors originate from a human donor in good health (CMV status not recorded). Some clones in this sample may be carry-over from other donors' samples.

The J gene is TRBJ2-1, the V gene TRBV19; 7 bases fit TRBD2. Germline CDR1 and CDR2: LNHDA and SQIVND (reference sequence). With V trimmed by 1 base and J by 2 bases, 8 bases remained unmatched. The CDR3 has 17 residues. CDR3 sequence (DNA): TGTGCCAGTAGTATAGTCCCTAGCGGACGACCCTACAATGAGCAGTTCTTC. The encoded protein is CASSIVPSGRPYNEQFF. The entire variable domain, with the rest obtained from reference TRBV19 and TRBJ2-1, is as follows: DGGITQSPKYLFRKEGQNVTLSCEQNLNHDAMYWYRQDPGQGLRLIYYSQIVNDFQKGDIAEGYSVSREKKESFPLTVTSAQKNPTAFYLCASSIVPSGRPYNEQFFGPGTRLTVL.

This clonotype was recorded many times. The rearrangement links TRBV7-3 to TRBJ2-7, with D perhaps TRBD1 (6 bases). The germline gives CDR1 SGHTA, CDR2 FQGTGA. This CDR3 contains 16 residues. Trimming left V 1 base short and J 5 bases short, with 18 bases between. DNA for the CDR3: TGTGCCAGCAGCTTAATCGGGCAGGGGAGAAGCCACGAGCAGTACTTC. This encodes CASSLIGQGRSHEQYF.

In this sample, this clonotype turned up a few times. The CDR3, as DNA: TGTGCCAGCAGCTTATCTTCAGGTGGGAACATTCAGTACTTC. It encodes CASSLSSGGNIQYF. The gene calls are TRBV7-6 and TRBJ2-4; no clear D. This CDR3 contains 14 residues. Germline CDR1 reads SGHVS; CDR2 reads FNYEAQ. V was clipped by 2 bases and J by 7 bases, with 12 bases between them.

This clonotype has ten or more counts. This CDR3 is CASSLEVLTPEFF. The CDR3 DNA reads as TGTGCCAGCAGCTTAGAGGTGTTGACACCGGAGTTTTTT. V is TRBV7-2 and J is TRBJ1-4; no reliable D call. Trimming cost V 1 base and J 16 bases, with 16 bases left between them. Germline assignment: CDR1 SGHTA and CDR2 FQGNSA. The CDR3 spans 13 residues.

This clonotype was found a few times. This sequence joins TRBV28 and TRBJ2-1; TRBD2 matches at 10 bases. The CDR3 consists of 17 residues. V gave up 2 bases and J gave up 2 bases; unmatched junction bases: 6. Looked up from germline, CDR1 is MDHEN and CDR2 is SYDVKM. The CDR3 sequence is CASSLRRTSGPYNEQFF. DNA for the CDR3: TGTGCCAGCAGTTTACGTAGGACTAGCGGTCCCTACAATGAGCAGTTCTTC.

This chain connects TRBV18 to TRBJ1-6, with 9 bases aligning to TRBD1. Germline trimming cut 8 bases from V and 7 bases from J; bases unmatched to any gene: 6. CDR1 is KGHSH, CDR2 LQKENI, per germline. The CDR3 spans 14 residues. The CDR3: CASRTDRGNSPLHF. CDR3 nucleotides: TGTGCCAGCCGGACCGACAGGGGGAATTCACCCCTCCACTTT.

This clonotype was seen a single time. In DNA form, the CDR3 reads TGTGCCAGCAGCCCCCTAGGAAGTACGGGGCAGCCCCAGCATTTT. It is translated as CASSPLGSTGQPQHF. This chain uses TRBV14 with TRBJ1-5, with D unresolved. Trimming took 4 bases from V and 7 from J, leaving 17 bases between them. CDR1 is SGHDN, CDR2 FVKESK, per germline. The CDR3 consists of 15 residues. Filled out from reference TRBV14 and TRBJ1-5, the complete variable domain reads EAGVTQFPSHSVIEKGQTVTLRCDPISGHDNLYWYRRVMGKEIKFLLHFVKESKQDESGMPNNRFLAERTGGTYSTLKVQPAELEDSGVYFCASSPLGSTGQPQHFGDGTRLSIL.

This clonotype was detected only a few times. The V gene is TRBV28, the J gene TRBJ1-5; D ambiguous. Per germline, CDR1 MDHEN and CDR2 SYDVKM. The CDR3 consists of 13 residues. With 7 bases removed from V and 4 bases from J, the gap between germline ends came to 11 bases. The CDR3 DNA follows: TGTGCCAGCACCCCAGGACCTAATCAGCCCCAGCATTTT. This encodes CASTPGPNQPQHF.

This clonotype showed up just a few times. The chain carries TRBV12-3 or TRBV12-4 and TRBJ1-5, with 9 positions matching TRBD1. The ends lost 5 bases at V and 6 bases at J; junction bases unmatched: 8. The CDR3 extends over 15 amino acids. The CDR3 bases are TGTGCCAGCAGTCCCGGGACAGGGTTGGGTCAGCCCCAGCATTTT. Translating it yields CASSPGTGLGQPQHF.

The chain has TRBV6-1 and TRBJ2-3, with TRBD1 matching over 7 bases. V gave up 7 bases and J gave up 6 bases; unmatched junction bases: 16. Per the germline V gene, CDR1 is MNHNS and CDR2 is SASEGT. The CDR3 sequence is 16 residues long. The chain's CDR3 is CASTLRRTGSRDTQYF. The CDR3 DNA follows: TGTGCCAGCACTCTTCGCAGGACAGGATCCCGGGATACGCAGTATTTT.

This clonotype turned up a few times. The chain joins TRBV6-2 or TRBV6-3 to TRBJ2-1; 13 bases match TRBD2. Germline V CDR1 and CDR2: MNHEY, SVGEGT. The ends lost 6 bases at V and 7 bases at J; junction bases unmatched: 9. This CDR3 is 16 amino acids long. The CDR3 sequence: CASSPTGTSGENEQFF. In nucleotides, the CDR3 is TGTGCCAGCAGCCCGACCGGGACTAGCGGGGAAAATGAGCAGTTCTTC.

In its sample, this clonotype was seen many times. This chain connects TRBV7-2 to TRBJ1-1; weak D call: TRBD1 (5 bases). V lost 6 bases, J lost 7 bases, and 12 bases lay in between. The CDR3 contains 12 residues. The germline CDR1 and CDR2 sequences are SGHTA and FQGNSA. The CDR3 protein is CASSSSGIEAFF. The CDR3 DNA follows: TGTGCCAGCAGTTCCTCAGGGATTGAAGCTTTCTTT.

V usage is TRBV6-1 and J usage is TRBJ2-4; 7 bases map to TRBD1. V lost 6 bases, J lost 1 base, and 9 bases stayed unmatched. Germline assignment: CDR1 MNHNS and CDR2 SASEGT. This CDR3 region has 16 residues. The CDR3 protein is CASSRDRVLAKNIQYF. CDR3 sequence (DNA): TGTGCCAGCAGCCGAGACAGGGTATTGGCCAAAAACATTCAGTACTTC.

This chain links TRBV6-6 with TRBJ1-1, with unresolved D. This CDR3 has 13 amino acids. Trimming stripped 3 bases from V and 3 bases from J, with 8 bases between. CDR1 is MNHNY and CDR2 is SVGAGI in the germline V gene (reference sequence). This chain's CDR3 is CASSYEEYTEAFF. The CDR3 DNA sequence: TGTGCCAGCAGTTATGAGGAGTACACTGAAGCTTTCTTT.

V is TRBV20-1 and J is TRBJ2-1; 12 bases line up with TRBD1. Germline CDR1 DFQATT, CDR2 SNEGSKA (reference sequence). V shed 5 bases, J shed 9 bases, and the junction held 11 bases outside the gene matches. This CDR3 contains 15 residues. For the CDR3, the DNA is TGCAGTGCTCAGTCCCCGGGACAGGGGGCGGGTGAGCAGTTCTTC. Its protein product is CSAQSPGQGAGEQFF.

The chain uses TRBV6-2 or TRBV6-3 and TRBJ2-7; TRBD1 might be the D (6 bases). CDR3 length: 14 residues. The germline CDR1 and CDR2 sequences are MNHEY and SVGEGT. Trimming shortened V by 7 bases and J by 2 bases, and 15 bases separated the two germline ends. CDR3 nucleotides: TGTGCCAGCACTACCGCCGGGACACCCTACGAGCAGTACGTC. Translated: CASTTAGTPYEQYV.

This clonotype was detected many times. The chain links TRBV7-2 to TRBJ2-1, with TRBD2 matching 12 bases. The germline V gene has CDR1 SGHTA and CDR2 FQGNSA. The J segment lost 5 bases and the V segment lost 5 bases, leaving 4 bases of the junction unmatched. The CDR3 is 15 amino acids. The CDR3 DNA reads TGTGCCAGCAGCCCGACTAGCGGGAGTAACAATGAGCAGTTCTTC. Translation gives CASSPTSGSNNEQFF.

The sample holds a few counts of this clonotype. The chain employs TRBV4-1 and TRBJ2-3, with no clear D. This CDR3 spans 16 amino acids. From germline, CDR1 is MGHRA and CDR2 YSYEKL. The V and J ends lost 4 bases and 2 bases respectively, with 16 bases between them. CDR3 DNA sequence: TGCGCCAGCAGCCCCGCCCTAGGAGCGAACACAGATACGCAGTATTTT. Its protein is CASSPALGANTDTQYF.

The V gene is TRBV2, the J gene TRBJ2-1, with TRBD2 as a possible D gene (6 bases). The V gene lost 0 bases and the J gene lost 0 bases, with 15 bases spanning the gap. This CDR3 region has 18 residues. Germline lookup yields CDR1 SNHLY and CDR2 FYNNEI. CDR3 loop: CASSEALMGGSSYNEQFF. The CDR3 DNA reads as TGTGCCAGCAGTGAAGCGCTTATGGGAGGCAGCTCCTACAATGAGCAGTTCTTC.

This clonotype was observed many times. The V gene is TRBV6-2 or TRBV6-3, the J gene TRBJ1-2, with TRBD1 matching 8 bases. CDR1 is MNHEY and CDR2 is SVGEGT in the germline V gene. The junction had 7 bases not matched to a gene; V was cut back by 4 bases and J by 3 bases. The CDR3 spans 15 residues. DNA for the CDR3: TGTGCCAGCAGTTTGGATGACAGGGGCTACTATGGCTACACCTTC. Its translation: CASSLDDRGYYGYTF.

CDR3 residues: CASSNTGLAGSDEQFF. Written as DNA, the CDR3 is TGTGCCAGCAGCAACACGGGACTAGCGGGAAGCGATGAGCAGTTCTTC. This chain uses TRBV6-4 with TRBJ2-1; TRBD2 aligns across 13 bases. Germline V lookup: CDR1 MRHNA, CDR2 SNTAGT. The V segment lost 6 bases and the J segment 8 bases; nucleotides outside the gene matches: 10. There are 16 residues in the CDR3.

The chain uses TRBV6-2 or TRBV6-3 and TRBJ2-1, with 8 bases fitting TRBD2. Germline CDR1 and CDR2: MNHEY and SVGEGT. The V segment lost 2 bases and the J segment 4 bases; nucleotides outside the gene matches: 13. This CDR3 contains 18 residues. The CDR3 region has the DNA TGTGCCAGCAGTTACCCCGACACCGGGACTAGATGGTACAATGAGCAGTTCTTC. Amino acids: CASSYPDTGTRWYNEQFF.

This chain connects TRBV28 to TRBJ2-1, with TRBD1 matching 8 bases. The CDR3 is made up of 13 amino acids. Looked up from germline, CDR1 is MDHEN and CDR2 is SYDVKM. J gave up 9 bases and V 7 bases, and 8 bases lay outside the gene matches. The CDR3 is CASTRPGGGEQFF. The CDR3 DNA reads TGTGCCAGCACCAGACCAGGGGGCGGTGAGCAGTTCTTC.

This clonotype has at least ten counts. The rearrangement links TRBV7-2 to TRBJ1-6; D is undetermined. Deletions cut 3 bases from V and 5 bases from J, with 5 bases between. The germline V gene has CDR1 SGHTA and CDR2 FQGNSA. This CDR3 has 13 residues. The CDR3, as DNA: TGTGCCAGCAGCTTTGCAAATAATTCACCCCTCCACTTT. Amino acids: CASSFANNSPLHF.